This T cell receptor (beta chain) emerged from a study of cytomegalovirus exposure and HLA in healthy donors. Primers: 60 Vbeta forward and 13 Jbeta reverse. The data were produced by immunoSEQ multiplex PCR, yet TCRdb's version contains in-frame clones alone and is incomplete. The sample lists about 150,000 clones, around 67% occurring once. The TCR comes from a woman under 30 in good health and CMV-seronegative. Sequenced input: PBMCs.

In DNA, the CDR3 is TGTGCCAGCAGTAGACAGGGTCGGAGCACAGATACGCAGTATTTT. Translation gives CASSRQGRSTDTQYF. The chain uses TRBV27 and TRBJ2-3, with 7 bases fitting TRBD1. The V and J ends lost 5 bases and 0 bases, in that order; junction bases with no gene match: 5. The CDR3 has 15 amino acids. CDR1 and CDR2 from the germline V gene are MNHEY and SMNVEV (reference sequence).